This T cell receptor (beta chain) was captured in a study of blood T cell repertoires in COVID-19. On this clone: The same CDR3 can be traced to other DNA sequences in this sample.

Profiled with immunoSEQ multiplex PCR; TCRdb holds only in-frame clones, not every one. Among almost 200,000 clones listed, about 76% were seen once. What was sequenced was peripheral blood. This sequence originates from a woman aged 40 to 50 with COVID-19, enrolled during active disease.

The CDR3, as DNA: TGCGCCAGCAGCTTGGAAGGACAGAATGAAAAACTGTTTTTT. It translates to CASSLEGQNEKLFF. The V and J genes are TRBV5-1 and TRBJ1-4, with D tentatively TRBD1 (6 bases). The V and J ends lost 0 bases and 5 bases respectively, with 8 bases between them. From germline, CDR1 is SGHRS and CDR2 YFSETQ. The CDR3 contains 14 residues.